One and the same sample provided the 5 T cell receptor beta chains below, sequenced in a study of shared clonotypes between healthy human individuals. Assay: immunoSEQ multiplex PCR; the TCRdb copy retains only in-frame clones and omits some. The sample records 2 million to 3 million clones, approximately 90% being singletons. The specimen was naive CD4+ T cells sorted from blood. Subset denoted: CD45RA+ positively selected. The source is a man aged 18 to 29 in good health.

The chain combines TRBV5-6 with TRBJ2-3; 8 bases match TRBD2. CDR1 and CDR2 from the germline V gene are SGHDT and YYEEEE. Unmatched junction bases numbered 4, after V lost 1 base and J lost 6 bases. CDR3 size: 14 residues. CDR3 sequence: CASSLYGRGDTQYF. The CDR3 bases are TGTGCCAGCAGCTTGTACGGGAGGGGGGATACGCAGTATTTT.

CDR3 sequence (DNA): TGTGCCAGCAAGTCGCGGACCCTGGCCCCCGGGGAGCTGTTTTTT. Its translation: CASKSRTLAPGELFF. V gene TRBV2 combines with J gene TRBJ2-2, with D uncertain. The germline CDR1 and CDR2 sequences are SNHLY and FYNNEI. This CDR3 spans 15 amino acids. V shed 7 bases and J shed 6 bases, with 18 bases lying between them. Looking up the rest from reference TRBV2 and TRBJ2-2 gives the full variable domain: EPEVTQTPSHQVTQMGQEVILRCVPISNHLYFYWYRQILGQKVEFLVSFYNNEISEKSEIFDDQFSVERPDGSNFTLKIRSTKLEDSAMYFCASKSRTLAPGELFFGEGSRLTVL.

The CDR3 nucleotides are TGTGCCAGCAGCCCCCCGACAGCTAACACTGAAGCTTTCTTT. This encodes CASSPPTANTEAFF. The chain couples TRBV11-2 to TRBJ1-1, with D possibly matching TRBD1 (5 bases). The CDR3 has 14 amino acids. In germline, CDR1 is SGHAT, CDR2 FQNNGV. V shed 5 bases and J shed 2 bases, with 12 bases lying between them.

The chain joins TRBV6-4 to TRBJ2-2; D is unresolved. CDR1 is MRHNA and CDR2 is SNTAGT in the germline V gene. The length of the CDR3 is 14 residues. The V and J ends lost 5 bases and 1 base respectively, with 8 bases between them. CDR3 in amino acids: CASSHLQNTGELFF. The CDR3 DNA reads TGTGCCAGCAGTCATCTACAGAACACCGGGGAGCTGTTTTTT.

The chain links TRBV18 to TRBJ2-3; D might be TRBD2 (5 bases). From germline, CDR1 is KGHSH and CDR2 LQKENI. The CDR3 runs 15 residues. V gave up 0 bases and J gave up 5 bases, with 12 bases separating them. Here the CDR3 DNA reads TGTGCCAGCTCACCACCCGAGGGCGCGGGAGATACGCAGTATTTT. As protein: CASSPPEGAGDTQYF.